These T cell receptor beta chains were read from a single sample in a study of blood T cell repertoires in COVID-19. The assay was immunoSEQ multiplex PCR, and TCRdb's table has in-frame clones only and misses some. Of over 150,000 clones in the sample, more than 75% were seen once. Sequenced: peripheral blood. Source of these receptors: a woman between 18 and 29 years old who had recovered from COVID-19. The CDR3 runs from the conserved cysteine through the conserved F or W. D genes are given only for firm matches. Not every row has a clone size; where given, it reads once, few, many or a size class.

v_call	d_call	j_call	clone_size	cdr3_nt	cdr3_aa
TRBV5-1	.	TRBJ1-3	.	TGCGCCAGCAGCTTGGGTATGTCTGGAAACACCATATATTTT	CASSLGMSGNTIYF
TRBV15	.	TRBJ2-2	.	TGTGCCACCAGCACTAGGAAGTCTAGCACCGGGGAGCTGTTTTTT	CATSTRKSSTGELFF
TRBV7-9	.	TRBJ2-5	few	TGTGCCAGCAGCTTGCGGGTCGGGGGTGCCGAGACCCAGTACTTC	CASSLRVGGAETQYF
TRBV5-4	.	TRBJ2-5	.	TGTGCCAGCAGCTTCGGGGGTTCATCCGGAGAGACCCAGTACTTC	CASSFGGSSGETQYF
TRBV20-1	.	TRBJ1-1	once	TGCAGTGCCCCGAGAAACACTGAAGCTTTCTTT	CSAPRNTEAFF
TRBV7-2	TRBD1	TRBJ2-4	.	TGTGCCAGCAGCCCGCGACAGGGTCGAGGGAACATTCAGTACTTC	CASSPRQGRGNIQYF
TRBV4-3	.	TRBJ2-6	.	TGCGCCAGCAGCCGAGGGCGACTCCCCTCTGGGGCCAACGTCCTGACTTTC	CASSRGRLPSGANVLTF
TRBV6-5	.	TRBJ1-1	.	TGTGCCAGCAGTCTCCACAGGGCGGACACTGAAGCTTTCTTT	CASSLHRADTEAFF
TRBV9	TRBD2	TRBJ2-1	.	TGTGCCAGCAGCGTAGCAGTACGGCTAGCGGGAGAGAATGAGCAGTTCTTC	CASSVAVRLAGENEQFF
TRBV18	.	TRBJ2-3	.	TGTGCCAGCTCACCAGGCGGGACCGGAGATACGCAGTATTTT	CASSPGGTGDTQYF
TRBV9	.	TRBJ2-2	.	TGTGCCAGCAGCGTAGCCGGGTCGAACACCGGGGAGCTGTTTTTT	CASSVAGSNTGELFF
TRBV24-1	TRBD1	TRBJ2-1	.	TGTGCCACCAGCCGGGACAGGGCCTCCTACAATGAGCAGTTCTTC	CATSRDRASYNEQFF
TRBV30	.	TRBJ1-1	.	TGTGCCGGCCTCTTAGGGGAATCCATGAACACTGAAGCTTTCTTT	CAGLLGESMNTEAFF
TRBV5-1	.	TRBJ2-2	.	TGCGCCAGCAGCTCGTCGGGAGCCGGAAACACCGGGGAGCTGTTTTTT	CASSSSGAGNTGELFF
TRBV2	.	TRBJ1-4	.	TGTGCCAGCAGTGTAGCGGGGGCGGCTAATGAAAAACTGTTTTTT	CASSVAGAANEKLFF
TRBV3-1/TRBV3-2	.	TRBJ2-3	.	TGTGCCAGCAGCCAAGATCGACAGGCAGATACGCAGTATTTT	CASSQDRQADTQYF
TRBV7-6	TRBD2	TRBJ2-5	once	TGTGCCAGCAGCCCGGAGCGGGAGGGCGCGGGAGAGACCCAGTACTTC	CASSPEREGAGETQYF
TRBV25-1	.	TRBJ1-2	.	TGTGCCAGCACTCGGAAAGGGGGAGTCTATGGCTACACCTTC	CASTRKGGVYGYTF
TRBV6-2/TRBV6-3	TRBD1	TRBJ2-5	.	TGTGCCAGCAGTACCGGGACAGGGGCCCGCCAAGAGACCCAGTACTTC	CASSTGTGARQETQYF
TRBV5-6	TRBD1	TRBJ1-6	.	TGTGCCAGCAGCTTGTACAGGGGTGGTTCACCCCTCCACTTT	CASSLYRGGSPLHF
TRBV9	.	TRBJ2-6	.	TGTGCCAGCAGCGTAGATCCAGGGCCAGGTACTGGGGCCAACGTCCTGACTTTC	CASSVDPGPGTGANVLTF
TRBV5-1	.	TRBJ2-3	.	TGCGCCAGCAGCTTGATGGCTAGCATCGGGAATACGCAGTATTTT	CASSLMASIGNTQYF
TRBV7-2	TRBD2	TRBJ2-1	.	TGTGCCAGCAGCTCACAGGCCGCTAGCGGGGGGTACAATGAGCAGTTCTTC	CASSSQAASGGYNEQFF
TRBV5-5	.	TRBJ1-2	.	TGTGCCAGCAGCTTGCCCAGGGGCAACTATGGCTACACCTTC	CASSLPRGNYGYTF
TRBV7-2	TRBD2	TRBJ2-2	.	TGTGCCAGCAGCCGTAGCGGGACTAGCGGGGGTAACACCGGGGAGCTGTTTTTT	CASSRSGTSGGNTGELFF
TRBV4-1	.	TRBJ1-5	.	TGCGCCAGCAGCCAAGACTGGGCAGGGCCAATTCGGCCCCAGCATTTT	CASSQDWAGPIRPQHF
TRBV9	TRBD2	TRBJ2-1	.	TGTGCCAGCAGCGTAGCAAGCGGGAGTCATAATGAGCAGTTCTTC	CASSVASGSHNEQFF
TRBV11-2	.	TRBJ2-3	.	TGTGCCAGCAGCTTAGTATTGGATACGCAGTATTTT	CASSLVLDTQYF
TRBV10-3	.	TRBJ2-4	.	TGTGCCATCAGTGAACGGGACTTCAAAAACATTCAGTACTTC	CAISERDFKNIQYF
TRBV5-6	.	TRBJ1-5	.	TGTGCCAGCAGCTTGCAGTATAGCAATCAGCCCCAGCATTTT	CASSLQYSNQPQHF
TRBV2	.	TRBJ2-2	many	TGTGCCAGCAGGAGGGGGGGACACACCGGGGAGCTGTTTTTT	CASRRGGHTGELFF
TRBV3-1/TRBV3-2	TRBD1	TRBJ1-1	.	TGTGCCAGTACAGGGGGCACTGAAGCTTTCTTT	CASTGGTEAFF
TRBV4-3	.	TRBJ1-1	.	TGCGCCAGCAGCCAAGATGGGGCGCCACCCAGGAACACTGAAGCTTTCTTT	CASSQDGAPPRNTEAFF
TRBV4-2	TRBD1	TRBJ2-1	once	TGTGCCAGCAGCCATAAAGGGACAGGGGAAGGTTCGGAGCAGTTCTTC	CASSHKGTGEGSEQFF
TRBV2	.	TRBJ2-3	.	TGTGCCAGCAGCGCCAACTCGGATACGCAGTATTTT	CASSANSDTQYF
TRBV21-1	.	TRBJ2-3	.	TGTGCCAGCAGCAAAGTCGGACAGACGCCAGATACGCAGTATTTT	CASSKVGQTPDTQYF
TRBV29-1	.	TRBJ2-1	.	TGCAGCGTTGAAGAACGGTACAATGAGCAGTTCTTC	CSVEERYNEQFF
TRBV6-5	TRBD1	TRBJ1-3	.	TGTGCCAGCAGTAGGACAGGGACCTCTGGAAACACCATATATTTT	CASSRTGTSGNTIYF
TRBV7-9	TRBD2	TRBJ2-1	.	TGTGCCAGCAGCTTCCCGGGACTAGCGGGGGACTACTCCTACAATGAGCAGTTCTTC	CASSFPGLAGDYSYNEQFF
TRBV30	.	TRBJ1-2	.	TGTGCCGGGCGGGGAGAGGGGTTCTATGGCTACACCTTC	CAGRGEGFYGYTF
TRBV10-3	.	TRBJ2-3	.	TGTGCCACCGAAAGCCGGCGGGGAAGCACAGATACGCAGTATTTT	CATESRRGSTDTQYF
TRBV7-2	TRBD1	TRBJ1-1	.	TGTGCCAGCAGCTTATACGCAGGGGGCGTCGCTGAAGCTTTCTTT	CASSLYAGGVAEAFF
TRBV19	TRBD1	TRBJ2-1	once	TGTGCCAGTAGTTTCGCAGGGGGCGCGAATGAGCAGTTCTTC	CASSFAGGANEQFF
TRBV5-1	.	TRBJ1-6	.	TGCGCCAGCAGCCGGGGACAAGGTAATTCACCCCTCCACTTT	CASSRGQGNSPLHF
TRBV9	TRBD2	TRBJ2-5	.	TGTGCCAGCAGCGTAGCCCCCCAGCGGGAGGGCCTAGAGACCCAGTACTTC	CASSVAPQREGLETQYF
TRBV12-5	.	TRBJ1-1	few	TGTGCTAGTGGTCTAGCGGACTTGGGTAGATCTGAAGCTTTCTTT	CASGLADLGRSEAFF
TRBV7-9	.	TRBJ2-7	.	TGTGCCGCTACTCCCGACGACGGACAGACCTACGAGCAGTACTTC	CAATPDDGQTYEQYF
TRBV7-9	.	TRBJ2-5	few	TGTGCCAGCAGCTTAGGAGACAGAACACAAGAGACCCAGTACTTC	CASSLGDRTQETQYF